This T cell receptor (beta chain) was sequenced during a study of cytomegalovirus exposure and HLA in healthy donors. Libraries were prepared by immunoSEQ multiplex PCR; TCRdb keeps only in-frame clonotypes and omits some of them. The sample records roughly 47,000 clones, approximately 93% being singletons. The J segment lost 0 bases and the V segment lost 1 base, leaving 3 bases of the junction unmatched. The germline V gene encodes CDR1 SGHAT and CDR2 FQNNGV. This CDR3 has 15 amino acids. The gene calls are TRBV11-2 and TRBJ2-7; 7 bases are shared with TRBD1. This TCR was recovered from a woman younger than 35 in good health and CMV-seronegative. Sequenced material: PBMCs. The CDR3, as DNA: TGTGCCAGCAGCTTAGCACAGGGGTACTCCTACGAGCAGTACTTC. Translated, it gives CASSLAQGYSYEQYF. Full variable domain (remainder filled in from reference TRBV11-2 and TRBJ2-7): EAGVAQSPRYKIIEKRQSVAFWCNPISGHATLYWYQQILGQGPKLLIQFQNNGVVDDSQLPKDRFSAERLKGVDSTLKIQPAKLEDSAVYLCASSLAQGYSYEQYFGPGTRLTVT.